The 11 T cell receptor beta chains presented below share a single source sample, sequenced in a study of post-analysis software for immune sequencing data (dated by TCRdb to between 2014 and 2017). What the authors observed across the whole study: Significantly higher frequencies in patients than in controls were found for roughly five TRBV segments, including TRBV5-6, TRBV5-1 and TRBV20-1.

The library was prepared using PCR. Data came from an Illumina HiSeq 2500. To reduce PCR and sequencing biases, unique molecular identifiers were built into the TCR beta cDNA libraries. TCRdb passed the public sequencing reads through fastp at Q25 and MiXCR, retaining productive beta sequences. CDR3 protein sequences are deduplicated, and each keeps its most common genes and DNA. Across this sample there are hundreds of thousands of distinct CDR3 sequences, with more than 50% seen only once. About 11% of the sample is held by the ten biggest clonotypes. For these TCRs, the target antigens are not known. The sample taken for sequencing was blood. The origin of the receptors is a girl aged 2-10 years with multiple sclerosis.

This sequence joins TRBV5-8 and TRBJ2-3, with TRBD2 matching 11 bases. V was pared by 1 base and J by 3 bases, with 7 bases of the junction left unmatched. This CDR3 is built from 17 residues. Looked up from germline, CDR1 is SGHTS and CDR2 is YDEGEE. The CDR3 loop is CASSLWVTSGRTDTQYF. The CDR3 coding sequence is TGTGCCAGCAGCTTGTGGGTTACTAGCGGGAGAACAGATACGCAGTATTTT.

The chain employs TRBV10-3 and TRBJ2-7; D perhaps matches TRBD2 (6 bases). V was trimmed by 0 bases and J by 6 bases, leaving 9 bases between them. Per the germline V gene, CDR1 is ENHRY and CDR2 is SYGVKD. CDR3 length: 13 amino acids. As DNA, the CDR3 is TGTGCCATCAGTGAGTCGATGCGGGGCGAGCAGTACTTC. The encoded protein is CAISESMRGEQYF.

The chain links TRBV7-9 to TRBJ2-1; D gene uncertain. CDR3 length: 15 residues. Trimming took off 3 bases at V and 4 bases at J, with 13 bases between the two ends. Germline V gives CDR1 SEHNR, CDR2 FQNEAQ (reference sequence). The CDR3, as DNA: TGTGCCAGCAGCTTTCCTCAGGTGTCGTACAATGAGCAGTTCTTC. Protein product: CASSFPQVSYNEQFF. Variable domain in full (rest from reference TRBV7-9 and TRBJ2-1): DTGVSQNPRHKITKRGQNVTFRCDPISEHNRLYWYRQTLGQGPEFLTYFQNEAQLEKSRLLSDRFSAERPKGSFSTLEIQRTEQGDSAMYLCASSFPQVSYNEQFFGPGTRLTVL.

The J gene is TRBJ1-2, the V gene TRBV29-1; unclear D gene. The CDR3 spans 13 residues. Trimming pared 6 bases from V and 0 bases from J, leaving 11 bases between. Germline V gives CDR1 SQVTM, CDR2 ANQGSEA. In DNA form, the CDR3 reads TGCAGCGTCCTTTGGAGATCTAACTATGGCTACACCTTC. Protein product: CSVLWRSNYGYTF.

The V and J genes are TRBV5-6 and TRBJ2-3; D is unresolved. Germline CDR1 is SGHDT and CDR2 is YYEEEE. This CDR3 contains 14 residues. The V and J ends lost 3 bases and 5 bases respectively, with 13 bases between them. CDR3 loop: CASSSPPRLDTQYF. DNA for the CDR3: TGTGCCAGCAGCTCCCCCCCCCGCTTAGATACGCAGTATTTT.

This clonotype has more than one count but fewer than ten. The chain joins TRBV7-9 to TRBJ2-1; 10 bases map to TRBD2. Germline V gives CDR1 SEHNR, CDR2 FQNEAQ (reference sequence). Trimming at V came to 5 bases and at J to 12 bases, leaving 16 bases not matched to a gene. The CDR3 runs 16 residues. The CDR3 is CASSRSSLAGDVGQFF. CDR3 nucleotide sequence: TGTGCCAGCAGCCGCAGCTCCCTAGCGGGAGATGTAGGGCAGTTCTTC.

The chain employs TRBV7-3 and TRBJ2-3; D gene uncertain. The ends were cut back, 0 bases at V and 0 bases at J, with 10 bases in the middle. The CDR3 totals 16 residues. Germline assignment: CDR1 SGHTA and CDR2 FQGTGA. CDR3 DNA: TGTGCCAGCAGCTTAACGGGCCAGACTAGCACAGATACGCAGTATTTT. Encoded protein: CASSLTGQTSTDTQYF. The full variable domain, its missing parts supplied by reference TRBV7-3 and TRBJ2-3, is GAGVSQTPSNKVTEKGKYVELRCDPISGHTALYWYRQSLGQGPEFLIYFQGTGAADDSGLPNDRFFAVRPEGSVSTLKIQRTERGDSAVYLCASSLTGQTSTDTQYFGPGTRLTVL.

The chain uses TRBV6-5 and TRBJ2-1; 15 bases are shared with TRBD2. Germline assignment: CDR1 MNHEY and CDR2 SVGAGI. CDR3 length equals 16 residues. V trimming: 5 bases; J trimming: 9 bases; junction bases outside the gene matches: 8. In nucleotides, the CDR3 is TGTGCCAGCAGTAGAAACCTGGGACTAGCGGGAGGTGAGCAGTTCTTC. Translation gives CASSRNLGLAGGEQFF.

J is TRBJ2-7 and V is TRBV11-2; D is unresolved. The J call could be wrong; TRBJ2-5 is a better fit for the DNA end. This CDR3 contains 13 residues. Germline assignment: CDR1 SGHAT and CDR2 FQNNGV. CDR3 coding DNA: TGTGCCAGCAGCTTAGTCCCGCCATCGACCCAGTACTTC. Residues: CASSLVPPSTQYF.

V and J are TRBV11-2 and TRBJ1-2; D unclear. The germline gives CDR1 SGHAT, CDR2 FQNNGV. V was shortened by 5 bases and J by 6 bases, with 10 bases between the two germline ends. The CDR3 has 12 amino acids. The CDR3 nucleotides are TGTGCCAGCAGCGGGCCCGATAATGGCTACACCTTC. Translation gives CASSGPDNGYTF.

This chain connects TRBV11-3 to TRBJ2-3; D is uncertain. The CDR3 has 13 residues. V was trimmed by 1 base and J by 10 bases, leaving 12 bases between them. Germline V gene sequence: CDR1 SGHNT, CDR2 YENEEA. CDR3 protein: CASSLVSRGAQYF. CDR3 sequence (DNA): TGTGCCAGCAGCTTAGTGTCTCGCGGCGCGCAGTATTTT. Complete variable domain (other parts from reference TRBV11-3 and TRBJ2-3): EAGVVQSPRYKIIEKKQPVAFWCNPISGHNTLYWYLQNLGQGPELLIRYENEEAVDDSQLPKDRFSAERLKGVDSTLKIQPAELGDSAVYLCASSLVSRGAQYFGPGTRLTVL.